This T cell receptor (beta chain) was identified in a study of cytomegalovirus exposure and HLA in healthy donors. Study as a whole: Most donors, less than 85% of 398 genotyped, fell in the Caucasian-associated ancestry cluster.

About this clone itself: Its antigen is not known.

The PCR had 60 Vbeta and 13 Jbeta primers. Profiling relied on immunoSEQ multiplex PCR, and the TCRdb table lists in-frame clones only, not all of them. The sample has roughly 130,000 clones; roughly 79% are singletons. The CDR3 length is 17 residues. CDR1 and CDR2 from the germline V gene are SGDLS and YYNGEE. The ends lost 3 bases at V and 4 bases at J; junction bases unmatched: 12. Whole-study findings and limits: A later analysis by the authors found several of the most significant clusters apparently linked to common viral pathogens. Rare TCR sequences dominated, though some public TCRs recurred in many donors.

The receptor was isolated from a woman aged 40 to 55 in good health and CMV-seronegative. The sequenced material came from PBMCs. The gene calls are TRBV9 and TRBJ2-1; 8 nucleotides align to TRBD2. The CDR3 reads CASSGVPTSVTYNEQFF. The CDR3 nucleotides read TGTGCCAGCAGCGGGGTCCCGACTAGCGTTACTTACAATGAGCAGTTCTTC.